This T cell receptor (beta chain) was sequenced during a study of shared clonotypes between healthy human individuals. Study outcomes and limitations: At large depth, rarefaction still showed sorted-subset sequencing to be incomplete.

This clone was seen once. Its antigen is as yet unknown. The CDR3 runs 16 residues. With V trimmed by 5 bases and J by 6 bases, 11 bases remained unmatched. Germline-derived CDR1 and CDR2 are LNHDA and SQIVND (reference sequence). The method was immunoSEQ multiplex PCR; TCRdb's version includes in-frame clones alone and lacks a portion of them. The sample carries roughly 2.5 million clones, just over 90% recorded once. The sequence was obtained from a man younger than 30 in good health. The sample taken for sequencing was naive CD4+ T cells sorted from blood. Subset meaning: CD45RA+ positively selected. This chain links TRBV19 with TRBJ2-4; 9 bases agree with TRBD2. CDR3 loop: CASSSRLAAALNIQYF. In nucleotides, the CDR3 is TGTGCCAGTAGTTCCAGACTAGCGGCCGCCCTAAACATTCAGTACTTC.